Shown below are 28 T cell receptor beta chains from a single sample sequenced in a study of molecular identifiers for immune sequencing clone quantification. MiXCR, applied by TCRdb to the PCR reads, yields one record per CDR3 protein. Among roughly 320,000 distinct CDR3 sequences listed, around a fifth were seen once. The specimen was naive CD8+ T cells from blood, with Jurkat cell RNA spiked in. The sample's subset: FACS-sorted CD8+CD4-CCR7+CD45RA+ naive T cells. The receptors originated from a human donor in good health. Some libraries in this study had Jurkat cell RNA spiked in.

With regard to this clonotype: A much larger clone lies one base from this, so it may be a read error. The rearrangement links TRBV20-1 to TRBJ2-7; D is ambiguous. The CDR3 runs 13 residues. Germline lookup yields CDR1 DFQATT and CDR2 SNEGSKA (reference sequence). Trimming removed 5 bases from V and 0 bases from J, with 11 bases in between. The CDR3 spells CSALGVGSYEQYF. Written as DNA, the CDR3 is TGCAGTGCTTTAGGCGTAGGCTCCTACGAGCAGTACTTC.

A few counts support this clonotype. The chain combines TRBV4-1 with TRBJ2-7, with 7 bases aligning to TRBD1. V lost 4 bases and J lost 1; bases outside the gene matches: 7. Germline V CDR1 and CDR2: MGHRA, YSYEKL. The CDR3 length is 15 residues. The CDR3, as DNA: TGCGCCAGCAGCCCCTCCGGGACAGCATCCTACGAGCAGTACTTC. Translating gives CASSPSGTASYEQYF.

This clonotype was observed at least ten times. CDR3 amino acids: CASTPGTSSYNEQFF. CDR3 DNA: TGTGCCAGCACCCCTGGCACCAGCTCCTACAATGAGCAGTTCTTC. J is TRBJ2-1 and V is TRBV28; D call uncertain. The germline V and J ends were trimmed by 7 bases and 0 bases, with 13 bases remaining between them. This CDR3 region has 15 residues. Germline V lookup: CDR1 MDHEN, CDR2 SYDVKM.

This clonotype was observed a few times. Here the CDR3 omits its conserved ending phenylalanine or tryptophan, so a read error is the likely source. The CDR3 region is CASSEALPSGSGEQYS. In nucleotides, the CDR3 is TGTGCCAGCAGTGAAGCGCTTCCTAGCGGGAGTGGGGAGCAGTACTCC. The chain employs TRBV2 and TRBJ2-7; 10 nucleotides match TRBD2. The CDR3 extends over 16 amino acids. The V gene's germline CDR1 is SNHLY and CDR2 FYNNEI. V gave up 0 bases and J gave up 7 bases; unmatched junction bases: 9.

A word on this clonotype: Being one base from a much bigger clone, this may be a read error. This chain links TRBV3-1 with TRBJ2-3; D call uncertain. The V end lost 3 bases, the J end lost 3 bases, and 7 bases lay between the germline ends. The germline V gene has CDR1 LGHDT and CDR2 YNNKEL (reference sequence). CDR3 length equals 13 residues. The CDR3 DNA follows: TGTGCCAGCAGCCACGAAGATACAGATACGCAGTATTTT. It is translated as CASSHEDTDTQYF.

The sample holds a few counts of this clonotype. The rearrangement links TRBV10-3 to TRBJ1-2, with D unclear. V dropped 0 bases and J dropped 6 bases, with 20 bases sitting between them. Germline V gene lookup returns CDR1 ENHRY and CDR2 SYGVKD. This CDR3 region has 17 residues. In nucleotides, the CDR3 is TGTGCCATCAGTGAGTCCGGTAGTCTAATAACTATTGATGGCTACACCTTC. Protein sequence: CAISESGSLITIDGYTF.

As for this clonotype: A much bigger clone sits one base away, suggesting this may be a read error. The rearrangement links TRBV7-9 to TRBJ2-7, with 8 bases identical to TRBD2. Germline CDR1 SEHNR, CDR2 FQNEAQ (reference sequence). The CDR3 length is 15 residues. The CDR3 bases are TGTGCCAGCAGCCCCGGACTAGCTAATTCCTACGAGCAGCACTTC. As protein: CASSPGLANSYEQHF.

In this sample, this clonotype turned up many times. The gene calls are TRBV13 and TRBJ2-3; TRBD2 aligns across 7 bases. The CDR3 totals 15 residues. From germline, CDR1 is PRHDT and CDR2 FYEKMQ (reference sequence). V gave up 5 bases and J gave up 2 bases; unmatched junction bases: 7. CDR3: CASSPPGTNTDTQYF. CDR3 nucleotides: TGTGCCAGCAGCCCCCCCGGGACTAACACAGATACGCAGTATTTT. The variable domain in full, with the rest retrieved from reference TRBV13 and TRBJ2-3, is AAGVIQSPRHLIKEKRETATLKCYPIPRHDTVYWYQQGPGQDPQFLISFYEKMQSDKGSIPDRFSAQQFSDYHSELNMSSLELGDSALYFCASSPPGTNTDTQYFGPGTRLTVL.

This clonotype was counted between two and nine times. The chain has TRBV12-3 or TRBV12-4 and TRBJ1-1; maybe TRBD1 (5 bases). V shed 4 bases and J shed 3 bases, with 18 bases lying between them. This CDR3 has 16 amino acids. CDR3 sequence reads: CASSSTRGHGDTEAFF. The DNA of the CDR3 is TGTGCCAGCAGTTCAACCCGGGGCCATGGGGACACTGAAGCTTTCTTT.

In DNA, the CDR3 is TGCAGTGCGAGCTCCGGGACAGGGACAGATACGCAGTATTTT. Its translation: CSASSGTGTDTQYF. The chain combines TRBV20-1 with TRBJ2-3; 9 bases agree with TRBD1. Per the germline V gene, CDR1 is DFQATT and CDR2 is SNEGSKA (reference sequence). Trimming took 6 bases from V and 3 from J; bases not matched to a gene: 7. This CDR3 spans 14 amino acids.

As to this clonotype: This CDR3 is missing its conserved last phenylalanine or tryptophan, likely due to a read error. The V and J genes are TRBV20-1 and TRBJ2-7; TRBD1 matches 11 bases. Trimming at V came to 4 bases and at J to 7 bases, leaving 9 bases not matched to a gene. Looked up from germline, CDR1 is DFQATT and CDR2 is SNEGSKA (reference sequence). CDR3 size: 14 residues. The CDR3 sequence: CSATRTGGAGEQYL. CDR3 nucleotide sequence: TGCAGTGCTACGAGGACAGGGGGCGCGGGGGAGCAGTACCTC.

This clonotype occurred many times. The CDR3 coding sequence is TGTGCCAGCAGCGTCGACTCCTACAATGAGCAGTTCTTC. Its protein is CASSVDSYNEQFF. The rearrangement links TRBV7-2 to TRBJ2-1; the D is unclear. The germline gives CDR1 SGHTA, CDR2 FQGNSA. The CDR3 consists of 13 residues. Trimming left V 5 bases short and J 0 bases short, with 5 bases between.

This clonotype has ten or more counts. This rearrangement joins TRBV6-1 to TRBJ2-5, with a tentative D call TRBD2 (7 bases). The ends were cut back, 7 bases at V and 5 bases at J, with 17 bases in the middle. The CDR3 sequence is 14 residues long. CDR1 and CDR2 from the germline V gene are MNHNS and SASEGT. The CDR3 reads CASTGGGVLETQYF. DNA of the CDR3: TGTGCCAGCACTGGCGGGGGCGTGTTGGAGACCCAGTACTTC.

This clonotype was observed at least ten times. The V and J genes are TRBV5-1 and TRBJ2-7, with TRBD2 matching over 8 bases. CDR3 length equals 16 residues. V shed 7 bases and J 2 bases; nucleotides not matched to a gene: 14. CDR1 SGHRS and CDR2 YFSETQ come from the germline V gene. CDR3 nucleotide sequence: TGCGCCAGCGGAGGAGGGACTAGATTATTTCCCTACGAGCAGTACTTC. Its translation: CASGGGTRLFPYEQYF.

The table lists this clonotype with many counts. This chain connects TRBV5-6 to TRBJ2-2; 8 bases align to TRBD2. Germline loops: CDR1 SGHDT, CDR2 YYEEEE. The CDR3 length is 16 residues. The trim removed 7 bases at V and 1 base at J, leaving 9 bases unmatched. The CDR3 region is CASRSSAGVNTGELFF. CDR3 bases: TGTGCCAGCCGATCCTCAGCGGGGGTGAACACCGGGGAGCTGTTTTTT.

This clonotype was detected only a few times. The chain links TRBV7-6 to TRBJ2-2; 11 nucleotides agree with TRBD1. V lost 3 bases to trimming and J lost 4 bases; unmatched junction nucleotides: 7. The germline V gene has CDR1 SGHVS and CDR2 FNYEAQ. The CDR3 runs to 17 residues. The CDR3 DNA is TGTGCCAGCAGCTTCCTCCCGGGACAGGGGGGCACCGGGGAGCTGTTTTTT. Protein sequence: CASSFLPGQGGTGELFF. Looking up the rest from reference TRBV7-6 and TRBJ2-2 gives the full variable domain: GAGVSQSPRYKVTKRGQDVALRCDPISGHVSLYWYRQALGQGPEFLTYFNYEAQQDKSGLPNDRFSAERPEGSISTLTIQRTEQRDSAMYRCASSFLPGQGGTGELFFGEGSRLTVL.

The rearrangement joins TRBV7-3 to TRBJ2-5; TRBD2 agrees at 12 bases. The CDR3 has 18 amino acids. CDR1 and CDR2 from the germline V gene are SGHTA and FQGTGA. V lost 1 base and J lost 3; bases outside the gene matches: 9. The CDR3 is CASSLRGELAGGKETQYF. The DNA for the CDR3 is TGTGCCAGCAGCTTAAGAGGGGAACTAGCGGGAGGAAAAGAGACCCAGTACTTC. The full variable domain, with the rest looked up from reference TRBV7-3 and TRBJ2-5, is GAGVSQTPSNKVTEKGKYVELRCDPISGHTALYWYRQSLGQGPEFLIYFQGTGAADDSGLPNDRFFAVRPEGSVSTLKIQRTERGDSAVYLCASSLRGELAGGKETQYFGPGTRLLVL.

The chain carries TRBV4-1 and TRBJ2-1; 8 bases align to TRBD2. Trimming at V came to 2 bases and at J to 10 bases, leaving 13 bases not matched to a gene. The CDR3 length is 16 residues. The germline V gene encodes CDR1 MGHRA and CDR2 YSYEKL. The CDR3 bases are TGCGCCAGCAGCCAAAGGCCGGGACTAGGGGGGGGGGAGCAGTTCTTC. Protein product: CASSQRPGLGGGEQFF.

This clonotype was seen many times. The gene calls are TRBV10-2 and TRBJ2-7; D uncertain. Trimming took off 2 bases at V and 6 bases at J, with 11 bases between the two ends. CDR1 is WSHSY and CDR2 is SAAADI in the germline V gene. CDR3 length: 13 residues. The CDR3 reads CASSETGGPEQYF. CDR3 coding DNA: TGCGCCAGCAGTGAGACCGGCGGCCCCGAGCAGTACTTC.

This clonotype came up many times. V usage is TRBV19 and J usage is TRBJ1-5; maybe TRBD1 (5 bases). The ends were cut back, 3 bases at V and 6 bases at J, with 12 bases in the middle. Germline V gene sequence: CDR1 LNHDA, CDR2 SQIVND (reference sequence). The CDR3 covers 14 residues. The CDR3 DNA sequence: TGTGCCAGTAGTATTGGGCTAACAGGTCAGCCCCAGCATTTT. It translates to CASSIGLTGQPQHF.

The chain combines TRBV2 with TRBJ2-7, with D perhaps given as TRBD1 or TRBD2 (6 bases each). Trimming stripped 6 bases from V and 7 bases from J, with 16 bases between. CDR3 length: 13 residues. CDR1 and CDR2 (germline): SNHLY, FYNNEI. CDR3 in amino acids: CASSGQPSGEQYF. As DNA, the CDR3 is TGTGCCAGCAGCGGACAGCCGAGCGGGGAGCAGTACTTC.

In its sample, this clonotype was seen many times. This chain's CDR3 is CASTQGVGLALDTQYF. In nucleotides, the CDR3 is TGTGCCAGCACCCAAGGTGTAGGACTAGCGTTAGATACGCAGTATTTT. The chain uses TRBV12-3 or TRBV12-4 and TRBJ2-3; 9 bases are shared with TRBD2. The length of the CDR3 is 16 residues. V was pared by 7 bases and J by 5 bases, with 13 bases of the junction left unmatched.

On this clonotype: A much larger clone lies one base from this, so it may be a read error. Likely a read error: the CDR3 ends without its conserved phenylalanine or tryptophan. The gene calls are TRBV13 and TRBJ2-7; D might be TRBD1 (5 bases). Between the trimmed V and J ends, which lost 0 bases and 6 bases, there was a span of 12 bases. There are 14 residues in the CDR3. CDR1 and CDR2 (germline): PRHDT, FYEKMQ (reference sequence). The DNA for the CDR3 is TGTGCCAGCAGCTTAGGCGCCAGGGAATTCGAGCAGTACCTC. Translated, it gives CASSLGAREFEQYL.

In this sample, this clonotype turned up many times. This sequence joins TRBV15 and TRBJ1-3; no reliable D call. In germline, CDR1 is LNHNV, CDR2 YYDKDF (reference sequence). V lost 0 bases to trimming and J lost 1 base, with 7 bases between them. CDR3 length: 15 residues. The CDR3 here is CATSRDFGSGNTIYF. CDR3 nucleotide sequence: TGTGCCACCAGCAGAGATTTTGGGTCTGGAAACACCATATATTTT.

This clonotype occurred many times. V and J are TRBV4-3 and TRBJ2-1, with 10 bases fitting TRBD1. The junction had 1 base not matched to a gene; V was cut back by 1 base and J by 7 bases. Germline assignment: CDR1 LGHNA and CDR2 YSLEER. CDR3 length equals 14 residues. The CDR3 DNA reads as TGCGCCAGCAGCCAAGGGACAGGGGGGAATGAGCAGTTCTTC. It translates to CASSQGTGGNEQFF.

Worth noting for this clonotype: A much larger clone lies one base from this, so it may be a read error. The chain carries TRBV4-3 and TRBJ2-1; D possibly uses TRBD1 or TRBD2 (6 bases each). Trimming pared 0 bases from V and 14 bases from J, leaving 26 bases between. Germline V CDR1 and CDR2: LGHNA, YSLEER. CDR3 length: 17 amino acids. CDR3 coding DNA: TGCGCCAGCAGCCAAGATCTTCTCGGGGGCTACCCTTTGGGTGAGTTCTTC. Amino acids: CASSQDLLGGYPLGEFF.

The J gene is TRBJ2-7, the V gene TRBV27; the match to TRBD1 covers 10 bases. Germline trimming cut 4 bases from V and 3 bases from J; bases unmatched to any gene: 3. This CDR3 is built from 14 residues. Looked up from germline, CDR1 is MNHEY and CDR2 is SMNVEV (reference sequence). DNA for the CDR3: TGTGCCAGCAGTTGGCGGACAGGGGGCTACGAGCAGTACTTC. Encoded protein: CASSWRTGGYEQYF.

V and J are TRBV2 and TRBJ1-5; 12 positions match TRBD1. The CDR3 totals 15 residues. Per germline, CDR1 SNHLY and CDR2 FYNNEI. Losses at the gene ends were 6 bases for V and 6 bases for J; bases not matched to a gene: 6. The CDR3 loop is CASRPGQGAIQPQHF. The CDR3 bases are TGTGCCAGCAGACCGGGACAGGGGGCGATTCAGCCCCAGCATTTT.